This passage covers 23 T cell receptor beta chains from one sample sequenced in a study of CD8+ T cells in alopecia areata. RNA was isolated and reverse transcribed to cDNA, the sequencing template. Assay: immunoSEQ multiplex PCR; the TCRdb copy retains only in-frame clones and omits some. Listed for the sample are 90,000 to 130,000 clones, none seen a single time. Source material: lesional skin. The receptors stem from a C3H/HeJ mouse with alopecia areata. The strain is characterized by the MHC haplotype H2-k.

This clone was found many times. Any gene name here is a mouse gene name. The CDR3 extends 4 residues past the end of the read, so its final part is completed from the germline J gene. The V and J genes are TRBV13-3 and TRBJ1-1; TRBD1 matches at 7 bases. CDR1 and CDR2 from the germline V gene are NNHDY and SYVADS. The CDR3 is made up of 12 amino acids. The CDR3 DNA, read in part, is TGTGCCAGCAATAACCGGGACAGA. Translating gives CASNNRDR. In full, the CDR3 is CASNNRDREVFF.

A remark on this clone: Mouse gene names apply. The read ends 4 residues shy of where the CDR3 ends; the end is completed using the germline J gene. This chain links TRBV19 with TRBJ2-7, with 9 bases lining up with TRBD2. Germline lookup yields CDR1 FNHDT and CDR2 SITEND (reference sequence). The CDR3 runs 14 residues. Partial CDR3 DNA: TGTGCCAGCATCCCGGGACTGGGAAGTGAT. Its translation is CASIPGLGSD. The whole CDR3 sequence is CASIPGLGSDEQYF. The whole variable domain, remainder taken from reference TRBV19 and TRBJ2-7, is GGIITQTPKFLIGQEGQKLTLKCQQNFNHDTMYWYRQDSGKGLRLIYYSITENDLQKGDLSEGYDASREKKSSFSLTVTSAQKNEMAVFLCASIPGLGSDEQYFGPGTRLTVL.

About this clone itself: TCRdb and the translated DNA give different amino acids at residue 12; the protein presented here is the one translated from the DNA. Gene and germline names: mouse. The read ends 3 residues before the CDR3 terminus; that terminus is restored from the germline J gene. This chain uses TRBV1 with TRBJ1-3, with unresolved D. This CDR3 spans 15 amino acids. V was pared by 2 bases and J by 0 bases, with 8 bases between. Germline CDR1 NSQYPW, CDR2 LRSPGD (reference sequence). The CDR3 sequence is CTCSANKNSGNTLYF. CDR3 DNA (partial): TGCACCTGCAGTGCAAACAAAAATTCTGGAAATACG.

In this sample, this clone turned up many times. Gene and germline names: mouse. The sequence runs out 4 residues before the end of the CDR3; the remainder is reconstructed from the germline J gene. The V call is TRBV19, the J call TRBJ2-5; 10 bases line up with TRBD2. Unmatched junction bases numbered 4, after V lost 5 bases and J lost 1 base. Germline lookup yields CDR1 FNHDT and CDR2 SITEND (reference sequence). The CDR3 covers 15 residues. CDR3: CASSPDWGDQDTQYF. CDR3 bases read: TGTGCCAGCAGCCCAGACTGGGGGGACCAAGAC.

As to this clone: The genes are named according to mouse. Read sequence stops 4 residues before the CDR3 end, and the germline J gene provides the missing end. This sequence joins TRBV1 and TRBJ2-4; 11 bases match TRBD1. V gave up 3 bases and J gave up 1 base; unmatched junction bases: 6. The CDR3 spans 17 residues. Germline V gene data show CDR1 as NSQYPW and CDR2 as LRSPGD (reference sequence). The sequenced CDR3 bases are TGCACCTGCAGTGCCCGGACAGGGGGCGCAGGTCAAAAC. The encoded protein is CTCSARTGGAGQN. The entire CDR3 sequence reads CTCSARTGGAGQNTLYF.

The table lists this clone with a few counts. At residue 8, the TCRdb protein and translated DNA are inconsistent; the protein given comes from the DNA. Gene names and germline match the mouse. The CDR3 end lies 3 residues beyond the end of the read and is filled in from the germline J gene. The chain links TRBV31 to TRBJ1-3; tentatively, D is TRBD1 (6 bases). Trimming cost V 8 bases and J 2 bases, with 7 bases left between them. CDR3 length: 11 residues. Germline CDR1 is GKSSPN and CDR2 is SITVG. The sequenced part of the CDR3 DNA is TGTGCCAAGGGGGCTGGAAATACG. Protein product: CAKGAGNT. The entire CDR3 protein reads CAKGAGNTLYF. Full variable domain (missing parts from reference TRBV31 and TRBJ1-3): AQTIHQWPVAEIKAVGSPLSLGCTIKGKSSPNLYWYWQATGGTLQQLFYSITVGQVESVVQLNLSASRPKDDQFILSTEKLLLSHSGFYLCAKGAGNTLYFGEGSRLIVV.

A note on this clone: TCRdb's protein and the DNA translation differ at residue 10; the protein here comes from the DNA. Gene names refer to mouse genes. The sequenced fragment ends 3 residues before the CDR3 boundary, so the rest is inferred from the germline J gene. This chain joins TRBV13-2 and TRBJ1-6, with 10 bases that match TRBD1. TRBJ1-6 is filed as an ORF, its function uncertain. The ends lost 3 bases at V and 9 bases at J; junction bases unmatched: 0. Germline V gene lookup returns CDR1 NNHNN and CDR2 SYGAGS (reference sequence). The CDR3 totals 13 residues. The CDR3 is CASGGQGASPLYF. The sequenced CDR3 bases are TGTGCCAGCGGTGGACAGGGGGCTTCGCCC.

This clone was counted a few times. Any gene name here is a mouse gene name. The CDR3 end falls 4 residues outside the read, so it is completed with the germline J gene. The chain is built from TRBV13-3 and TRBJ1-2; 8 bases are a match to TRBD1. With V trimmed by 1 base and J by 3 bases, 5 bases remained unmatched. This CDR3 spans 15 amino acids. Looked up from germline, CDR1 is NNHDY and CDR2 is SYVADS. The CDR3 protein is CASSDSRGRDSDYTF. CDR3 bases read: TGTGCCAGCAGTGATAGCAGGGGGCGCGACTCC.

Of note for this clone: Genes and germline come from the mouse. Sequencing ends 4 residues short of the CDR3 end; the germline J gene provides the rest. V usage is TRBV1 and J usage is TRBJ2-1; a weak D match, TRBD1 (6 bases). The ends were cut back, 4 bases at V and 0 bases at J, with 10 bases in the middle. Per germline, CDR1 NSQYPW and CDR2 LRSPGD (reference sequence). The CDR3 is made up of 15 amino acids. The CDR3: CTCSGRGYNYAEQFF. The CDR3 DNA, read in part, is TGCACCTGCAGTGGCAGGGGTTATAACTATGCT.

As regards this clone: Mouse germline and gene names are used. Here the CDR3 reads CTCSARTGEGERLFF. The covered CDR3 bases are TGCACCTGCAGTGCTAGGACAGGGGAAGGCGAA. The chain links TRBV1 to TRBJ1-4, with TRBD1 matching 9 bases. From the germline J gene comes the end of the CDR3, since the read stops 4 residues before it. The CDR3 is 15 residues long. Germline V lookup: CDR1 NSQYPW, CDR2 LRSPGD (reference sequence).

This clone was recorded a few times. Germline and genes: mouse. From the germline J gene comes the end of the CDR3, since the read stops 4 residues before it. The chain recombines TRBV13-3 with TRBJ2-4; D not certain. CDR1 and CDR2 from the germline V gene are NNHDY and SYVADS. This CDR3 is built from 12 residues. Incomplete CDR3 DNA: TGTGCCAGCAGTGCTTATAAAAAC. This gives the protein CASSAYKN. The full-length CDR3 reads as CASSAYKNTLYF.

Worth noting for this clone: Mouse names are used for the genes. The CDR3 is cut off 4 residues early in the read; its end comes from the germline J gene. V and J are TRBV1 and TRBJ2-1; D is possibly TRBD1 (6 bases). The CDR3 is 13 residues long. Germline V CDR1 and CDR2: NSQYPW, LRSPGD (reference sequence). Deletions cut 7 bases from V and 3 bases from J, with 10 bases between. CDR3 DNA, as far as it was read: TGCACCTGCAATACAGGGCCCTATGCT. This codes for CTCNTGPYA. The CDR3, in full, reads CTCNTGPYAEQFF.

This clone was found many times. Germline and genes: mouse. The sequence runs out 4 residues before the end of the CDR3; the remainder is reconstructed from the germline J gene. The rearrangement joins TRBV1 to TRBJ1-4; D not certain. The CDR3 totals 15 residues. V gave up 3 bases and J gave up 0 bases, with 8 bases separating them. CDR1 is NSQYPW, CDR2 LRSPGD, per germline (reference sequence). CDR3 amino acids: CTCSATSFSNERLFF. The part of the CDR3 DNA that was read is TGCACCTGCAGTGCGACATCCTTTTCCAACGAA.

To note about this clone: Gene names refer to mouse genes. The CDR3 is cut off 4 residues early in the read; its end comes from the germline J gene. The chain couples TRBV13-3 to TRBJ2-5; 12 bases agree with TRBD2. This CDR3 is built from 15 residues. Germline V gene data show CDR1 as NNHDY and CDR2 as SYVADS. CDR3 in amino acids: CASSTRDWGEDTQYF. The part of the CDR3 DNA that was read is TGTGCCAGCAGTACCCGGGACTGGGGGGAAGAC. Drawing the rest from reference TRBV13-3 and TRBJ2-5, the complete variable domain is EAAVTQSPRSKVAVTGGKVTLSCHQTNNHDYMYWYRQDTGHGLRLIHYSYVADSTEKGDIPDGYKASRPSQENFSLILELASLSQTAVYFCASSTRDWGEDTQYFGPGTRLLVL.

With respect to this clone: Any gene name here is a mouse gene name. The read gets to within 4 residues of the CDR3 end, and the germline J gene fills in the rest. The J gene is TRBJ2-1, the V gene TRBV1, with D tentatively TRBD1 (6 bases). Germline-derived CDR1 and CDR2 are NSQYPW and LRSPGD (reference sequence). The CDR3 is 13 residues long. The covered CDR3 bases are TGCACCTGCAGTTCATCCGGGACAGCT. This encodes CTCSSSGTA. The CDR3, in full, reads CTCSSSGTAEQFF.

There are a few counts of this clone. Here the gene names and germline are mouse. The CDR3 end lies 4 residues beyond the end of the read and is filled in from the germline J gene. This chain joins TRBV1 and TRBJ2-7; 7 bases fit TRBD2. The CDR3 contains 16 residues. The J segment lost 3 bases and the V segment lost 3 bases, leaving 11 bases of the junction unmatched. Germline assignment: CDR1 NSQYPW and CDR2 LRSPGD (reference sequence). CDR3 bases read: TGCACCTGCAGTGCCACGGGACTGTGGGGTTACTAT. Protein: CTCSATGLWGYY. The whole CDR3 protein is CTCSATGLWGYYEQYF.

This clone occurred many times. Gene names denote mouse genes. CDR3 residues: CASSMGTGGSYEQYF. Incomplete CDR3 DNA: TGTGCCAGCAGTATGGGGACAGGGGGCTCCTAT. The rearrangement uses TRBV19 and TRBJ2-7; 11 positions match TRBD1. The sequenced fragment ends 4 residues before the CDR3 boundary, so the rest is inferred from the germline J gene. Per germline, CDR1 FNHDT and CDR2 SITEND (reference sequence). This CDR3 is built from 15 residues. The ends lost 2 bases at V and 0 bases at J; junction bases unmatched: 1.

This clone has a count of ten or more. Gene names follow the mouse nomenclature. The read ends 4 residues shy of where the CDR3 ends; the end is completed using the germline J gene. The chain is built from TRBV13-3 and TRBJ2-1; 7 positions agree with TRBD1. There are 14 residues in the CDR3. Unmatched junction bases numbered 7, after V lost 5 bases and J lost 5 bases. CDR1 and CDR2 (germline): NNHDY, SYVADS. CDR3 bases read: TGTGCCAGCAGCCACAGGGGCGGGGATGCT. This sequence encodes CASSHRGGDA. The CDR3 in its entirety is CASSHRGGDAEQFF.

A few counts support this clone. All gene names here are mouse names. The read stops 4 residues short of the end of the CDR3; the missing end is completed from the germline J gene. The chain combines TRBV5 with TRBJ2-5, with D perhaps matching TRBD2 (5 bases). From germline, CDR1 is LGHNA and CDR2 YNLKQL (reference sequence). The CDR3 sequence is 15 residues long. V dropped 2 bases and J dropped 0 bases, with 9 bases sitting between them. CDR3 residues: CASSQWGFNQDTQYF. The sequenced part of the CDR3 DNA is TGTGCCAGCAGCCAATGGGGTTTTAACCAAGAC.

This clone was seen only a few times. Gene names are the mouse ones. The CDR3 end is not reached by the read, which stops 4 residues before it; the germline J gene fills it in. The chain has TRBV13-3 and TRBJ2-4; 10 nucleotides line up with TRBD2. From germline, CDR1 is NNHDY and CDR2 SYVADS. The CDR3 has 16 amino acids. The CDR3 here is CASSDAPGLGKNTLYF. The covered CDR3 bases are TGTGCCAGCAGTGATGCTCCGGGACTGGGGAAAAAC.

There are a few counts of this clone. The genes are named according to mouse. The read terminates 4 residues before the CDR3 end, so the remaining end is supplied by the germline J gene. The chain joins TRBV13-2 to TRBJ1-4, with TRBD1 identical over 7 bases. Per germline, CDR1 NNHNN and CDR2 SYGAGS (reference sequence). The CDR3 contains 15 residues. The V segment lost 0 bases and the J segment 6 bases; nucleotides outside the gene matches: 5. The CDR3 loop is CASGDGQGGDERLFF. The covered CDR3 bases are TGTGCCAGCGGTGATGGACAGGGTGGAGACGAA.

This clone showed up many times. The TCRdb protein and the DNA translation do not line up at residue 12; the protein shown here was made by translating the DNA. Gene labels here are mouse ones. The missing CDR3 end, 3 residues past where the read stops, is filled in from the germline J gene. The genes are TRBV1 and TRBJ1-6; a weak D match, TRBD1 (6 bases). TRBJ1-6 carries the ORF label, with uncertain function. Germline values: CDR1 NSQYPW, CDR2 LRSPGD (reference sequence). This CDR3 has 15 amino acids. Trimming left V 2 bases short and J 5 bases short, with 10 bases between. The sequenced CDR3 bases are TGCACCTGCAGTGCATCCGGGACAAATAATTCGCCC. Translation: CTCSASGTNNSP. The CDR3, in full, reads CTCSASGTNNSPLYF.

On this clone: Mouse gene names and germline throughout. Read coverage stops 4 residues before the CDR3 terminus; the germline J gene supplies the remainder. The rearrangement joins TRBV13-3 to TRBJ2-5, with TRBD1 matching over 7 bases. Germline loops: CDR1 NNHDY, CDR2 SYVADS. CDR3 length: 15 amino acids. With 5 bases clipped from V and 3 bases from J, the junction kept 9 bases outside the gene matches. The chain's CDR3 is CASSVPGTVQDTQYF. The CDR3 bases that were read are TGTGCCAGCAGCGTTCCCGGGACAGTACAAGAC.